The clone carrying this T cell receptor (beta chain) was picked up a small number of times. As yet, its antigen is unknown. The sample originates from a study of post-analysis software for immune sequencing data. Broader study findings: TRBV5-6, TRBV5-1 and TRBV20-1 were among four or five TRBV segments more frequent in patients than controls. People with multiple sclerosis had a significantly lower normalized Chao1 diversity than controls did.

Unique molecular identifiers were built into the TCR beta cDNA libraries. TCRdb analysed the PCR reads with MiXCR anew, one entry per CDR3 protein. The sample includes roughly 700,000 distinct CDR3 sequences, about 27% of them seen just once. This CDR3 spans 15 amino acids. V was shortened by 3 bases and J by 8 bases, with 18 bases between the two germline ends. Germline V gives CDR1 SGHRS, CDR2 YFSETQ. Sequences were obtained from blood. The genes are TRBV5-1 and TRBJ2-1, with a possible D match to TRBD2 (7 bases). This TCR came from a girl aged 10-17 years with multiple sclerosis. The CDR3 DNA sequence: TGCGCCAGCAGCTCTGGGGGGGCTGAGTCCTATGAGCAGTTCTTC. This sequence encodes CASSSGGAESYEQFF.